These 24 T cell receptor beta chains were all obtained from the same sample, sequenced in a study of cytomegalovirus exposure and HLA in healthy donors. PCR used 60 Vbeta primers and 13 Jbeta primers. Clones were read by immunoSEQ multiplex PCR, and TCRdb kept only the in-frame ones, dropping some. In the table there are over 140,000 clones, 80% of which are singletons. Material for sequencing was PBMCs. These TCRs come from a man between 50 and 59 years old in good health and CMV-seronegative.

The rearrangement uses TRBV4-1 and TRBJ1-5; 10 bases fit TRBD1. The germline V gene has CDR1 MGHRA and CDR2 YSYEKL. V was clipped by 4 bases and J by 5 bases; unmatched bases: 8. The CDR3 runs 16 residues. The CDR3 bases are TGCGCCAGCAGCCTTGACCGGGACAGGGGCGATCAGCCCCAGCATTTT. This encodes CASSLDRDRGDQPQHF.

V usage is TRBV11-2 and J usage is TRBJ2-7; 9 bases line up with TRBD1. This CDR3 spans 13 amino acids. The V gene's germline CDR1 is SGHAT and CDR2 FQNNGV. The V gene end was trimmed by 4 bases and the J gene end by 4 bases; junction bases not matched to a gene: 2. The CDR3 coding sequence is TGTGCCAGCAGCTCGGACAGGGGTTACGAGCAGTACTTC. Encoded protein: CASSSDRGYEQYF.

The chain combines TRBV27 with TRBJ1-2, with D perhaps matching TRBD1 (6 bases). Deletions cut 6 bases from V and 2 bases from J, with 16 bases between. Germline V gene data show CDR1 as MNHEY and CDR2 as SMNVEV (reference sequence). The CDR3 totals 15 residues. In DNA form, the CDR3 reads TGTGCCAGCAGCCCAGGGGACGGATTAAACTATGGCTACACCTTC. Amino acid sequence: CASSPGDGLNYGYTF.

The chain is built from TRBV11-2 and TRBJ2-4; D gene unclear. This CDR3 has 15 amino acids. The V and J ends lost 1 base and 3 bases respectively, with 10 bases between them. Germline CDR1 reads SGHAT; CDR2 reads FQNNGV. In DNA, the CDR3 is TGTGCCAGCAGCTTAGGCGGCCTTTACAAAAACATTCAGTACTTC. Protein sequence: CASSLGGLYKNIQYF. The entire variable domain, with the rest obtained from reference TRBV11-2 and TRBJ2-4, is as follows: EAGVAQSPRYKIIEKRQSVAFWCNPISGHATLYWYQQILGQGPKLLIQFQNNGVVDDSQLPKDRFSAERLKGVDSTLKIQPAKLEDSAVYLCASSLGGLYKNIQYFGAGTRLSVL.

The chain employs TRBV5-1 and TRBJ2-5; tentatively, D is TRBD2 (7 bases). The CDR3 has 15 amino acids. Germline V gene lookup returns CDR1 SGHRS and CDR2 YFSETQ. V was pared by 4 bases and J by 1 base, with 14 bases between. CDR3 bases: TGCGCCAGCAGCCGGGGGGCGGGCTTCCAAGAGACCCAGTACTTC. Amino acids: CASSRGAGFQETQYF.

J is TRBJ2-1 and V is TRBV5-1, with a tentative D call TRBD1 (5 bases). Trimming removed 0 bases from V and 10 bases from J, with 11 bases in between. The CDR3 covers 13 residues. Per germline, CDR1 SGHRS and CDR2 YFSETQ. CDR3 sequence: CASSLDRQWEQFF. The CDR3 nucleotides are TGCGCCAGCAGCTTGGACAGGCAATGGGAGCAGTTCTTC.

V gene TRBV19 combines with J gene TRBJ1-5; D may be TRBD1 (6 bases). Germline V CDR1 and CDR2: LNHDA, SQIVND (reference sequence). The V and J ends lost 3 bases and 0 bases respectively, with 12 bases between them. The CDR3 consists of 16 residues. CDR3 nucleotides: TGTGCCAGTAGTATTGGCAGGGGCCGTAGCAATCAGCCCCAGCATTTT. As protein: CASSIGRGRSNQPQHF. The full variable domain, completed using reference TRBV19 and TRBJ1-5, is DGGITQSPKYLFRKEGQNVTLSCEQNLNHDAMYWYRQDPGQGLRLIYYSQIVNDFQKGDIAEGYSVSREKKESFPLTVTSAQKNPTAFYLCASSIGRGRSNQPQHFGDGTRLSIL.

The chain combines TRBV6-1 with TRBJ2-7, with TRBD1 matching 8 bases. The germline gives CDR1 MNHNS, CDR2 SASEGT. The length of the CDR3 is 14 residues. Trimming took 1 base from V and 3 from J; bases not matched to a gene: 2. CDR3 DNA: TGTGCCAGCAGTGAAGGGGGACAGGTCTACGAGCAGTACTTC. Its translation: CASSEGGQVYEQYF.

V is TRBV5-1 and J is TRBJ1-5; the D gene is possibly TRBD1 (6 bases). The germline V and J ends were trimmed by 3 bases and 6 bases, with 10 bases remaining between them. Germline V gene sequence: CDR1 SGHRS, CDR2 YFSETQ. The CDR3 runs to 13 residues. The CDR3 sequence: CASSWGGSQPQHF. The CDR3 nucleotides read TGCGCCAGCAGCTGGGGGGGCAGTCAGCCCCAGCATTTT.

This clone turned up a few times. The CDR3 sequence: CASSTQAGQPQHF. The CDR3 nucleotides read TGTGCCAGTAGTACACAGGCCGGACAGCCCCAGCATTTT. The genes are TRBV19 and TRBJ1-5; D perhaps matches TRBD1 (5 bases). With 4 bases removed from V and 7 bases from J, the gap between germline ends came to 11 bases. The CDR3 extends over 13 amino acids. The V gene's germline CDR1 is LNHDA and CDR2 SQIVND (reference sequence).

The chain is built from TRBV5-1 and TRBJ2-7; possible D gene TRBD1, 5 bases. The CDR3 length is 15 residues. Between the trimmed V and J ends, which lost 0 bases and 2 bases, there was a span of 12 bases. Germline V gives CDR1 SGHRS, CDR2 YFSETQ. The DNA for the CDR3 is TGCGCCAGCAGCTTGGGGCCGGACAATACCTACGAGCAGTACTTC. It is translated as CASSLGPDNTYEQYF.

DNA of the CDR3: TGTGCCAGTAGCCCCCTGGGAGGGGGTAGTCAGCCCCAGCATTTT. Its protein product is CASSPLGGGSQPQHF. This chain links TRBV19 with TRBJ1-5; the D gene is possibly TRBD1 (6 bases). Germline V gives CDR1 LNHDA, CDR2 SQIVND (reference sequence). The CDR3 extends over 15 amino acids. Trimming stripped 6 bases from V and 6 bases from J, with 18 bases between. The whole variable domain, filled in from reference TRBV19 and TRBJ1-5, reads DGGITQSPKYLFRKEGQNVTLSCEQNLNHDAMYWYRQDPGQGLRLIYYSQIVNDFQKGDIAEGYSVSREKKESFPLTVTSAQKNPTAFYLCASSPLGGGSQPQHFGDGTRLSIL.

A few counts support this clone. The V and J genes are TRBV6-6 and TRBJ1-2; tentative D call: TRBD1 (6 bases). There are 15 residues in the CDR3. CDR1 is MNHNY and CDR2 is SVGAGI in the germline V gene (reference sequence). Trimming left V 6 bases short and J 3 bases short, with 17 bases between. CDR3 coding DNA: TGTGCCAGCAGCCCTGGACAGCTACCCCACTATGGCTACACCTTC. Protein sequence: CASSPGQLPHYGYTF.

This clone was seen only a few times. The genes are TRBV5-1 and TRBJ2-5; 7 bases agree with TRBD1. Judging by the DNA end, TRBJ2-7 fits better; the J call may be wrong. This CDR3 spans 14 amino acids. The germline V gene encodes CDR1 SGHRS and CDR2 YFSETQ. The DNA for the CDR3 is TGCGCCAGCAGCTCAGGGGGTCTCACCTACGAGCAGTACTTC. Translating gives CASSSGGLTYEQYF.

The V gene is TRBV13, the J gene TRBJ1-2; TRBD1 is a possible D gene (5 bases). The germline V gene encodes CDR1 PRHDT and CDR2 FYEKMQ (reference sequence). V lost 1 base and J 8 bases, leaving 8 bases between the germline ends. The CDR3 contains 12 residues. The CDR3 DNA reads as TGTGCCAGCAGCTTAGTCCGGGGGGGCTACACCTTC. This translates into CASSLVRGGYTF.

The chain carries TRBV5-6 and TRBJ1-2; D is unresolved. The germline gives CDR1 SGHDT, CDR2 YYEEEE. The length of the CDR3 is 12 residues. V was trimmed by 0 bases and J by 8 bases, leaving 8 bases between them. CDR3 nucleotides: TGTGCCAGCAGCTTGGGTGGAGGGGGCTACACCTTC. Translated, it gives CASSLGGGGYTF.

The chain employs TRBV4-2 and TRBJ2-3, with 10 nucleotides matching TRBD2. V dropped 1 base and J dropped 3; count of bases not matched to a gene: 7. Germline values: CDR1 LGHNA, CDR2 YNFKEQ. This CDR3 region has 17 residues. This chain's CDR3 is CASSQGTSGATTDTQYF. The CDR3 region has the DNA TGTGCCAGCAGCCAAGGAACTAGCGGGGCGACTACAGATACGCAGTATTTT.

This chain links TRBV18 with TRBJ1-2; D is uncertain. V was shortened by 2 bases and J by 2 bases, with 12 bases between the two germline ends. From germline, CDR1 is KGHSH and CDR2 LQKENI. This CDR3 region has 15 residues. The DNA of the CDR3 is TGTGCCAGCTCACCAGAGACAACTTACAACTATGGCTACACCTTC. This translates into CASSPETTYNYGYTF.

This clone was detected only a few times. The chain is built from TRBV11-3 and TRBJ1-1, with 8 bases aligning to TRBD1. The CDR3 length is 15 residues. Germline assignment: CDR1 SGHNT and CDR2 YENEEA. The junction had 9 bases not matched to a gene; V was cut back by 5 bases and J by 4 bases. The CDR3 DNA reads TGTGCCAGCAGCCCTGAGACAGGGGCCCTCACTGAAGCTTTCTTT. This codes for CASSPETGALTEAFF.

This chain joins TRBV27 and TRBJ2-7; 10 nucleotides line up with TRBD2. The CDR3 consists of 13 residues. Germline assignment: CDR1 MNHEY and CDR2 SMNVEV (reference sequence). J was trimmed by 5 bases and V by 6 bases; bases with no gene match: 4. The CDR3 spells CASRSSGSNEQYF. The CDR3 region has the DNA TGTGCCAGCAGGTCTAGCGGGAGTAACGAGCAGTACTTC.

The rearrangement joins TRBV5-1 to TRBJ2-1; TRBD1 agrees at 8 bases. The CDR3 is made up of 13 amino acids. Trimming cost V 9 bases and J 5 bases; bases outside gene matches: 7. Looked up from germline, CDR1 is SGHRS and CDR2 is YFSETQ. The CDR3 here is CATSEDRDNEQFF. The CDR3 coding sequence is TGCGCCACTTCAGAGGACAGGGACAATGAGCAGTTCTTC. The entire variable domain, with the rest obtained from reference TRBV5-1 and TRBJ2-1, is as follows: KAGVTQTPRYLIKTRGQQVTLSCSPISGHRSVSWYQQTPGQGLQFLFEYFSETQRNKGNFPGRFSGRQFSNSRSEMNVSTLELGDSALYLCATSEDRDNEQFFGPGTRLTVL.

This chain links TRBV28 with TRBJ1-3; D may be TRBD1 (6 bases). V was shortened by 4 bases and J by 0 bases, with 16 bases between the two germline ends. The CDR3 sequence is 17 residues long. The germline CDR1 and CDR2 sequences are MDHEN and SYDVKM. In DNA form, the CDR3 reads TGTGCCAGCAGTTATCCCCGGACAGTCGGCTCTGGAAACACCATATATTTT. Translating it yields CASSYPRTVGSGNTIYF. Full variable domain (remainder filled in from reference TRBV28 and TRBJ1-3): DVKVTQSSRYLVKRTGEKVFLECVQDMDHENMFWYRQDPGLGLRLIYFSYDVKMKEKGDIPEGYSVSREKKERFSLILESASTNQTSMYLCASSYPRTVGSGNTIYFGEGSWLTVV.

This chain connects TRBV5-4 to TRBJ1-1; D call uncertain. The CDR3 totals 13 residues. V was shortened by 0 bases and J by 9 bases, with 12 bases between the two germline ends. Germline V gene data show CDR1 as SGHNT and CDR2 as YYREEE (reference sequence). For the CDR3, the DNA is TGTGCCAGCAGCTTGGATTTGACGGGGAAAGCTTTCTTT. It encodes CASSLDLTGKAFF.

This chain connects TRBV21-1 to TRBJ2-3; the table gives TRBD2 as D, unverified against the DNA. TRBV21-1 has pseudogene status. CDR3 size: 17 residues. CDR3 nucleotide sequence: TGTGCCAGCAGCAAAGAGATTCCTAGCGGGGGTGGAGATACGCAGTATTTT. This sequence encodes CASSKEIPSGGGDTQYF.